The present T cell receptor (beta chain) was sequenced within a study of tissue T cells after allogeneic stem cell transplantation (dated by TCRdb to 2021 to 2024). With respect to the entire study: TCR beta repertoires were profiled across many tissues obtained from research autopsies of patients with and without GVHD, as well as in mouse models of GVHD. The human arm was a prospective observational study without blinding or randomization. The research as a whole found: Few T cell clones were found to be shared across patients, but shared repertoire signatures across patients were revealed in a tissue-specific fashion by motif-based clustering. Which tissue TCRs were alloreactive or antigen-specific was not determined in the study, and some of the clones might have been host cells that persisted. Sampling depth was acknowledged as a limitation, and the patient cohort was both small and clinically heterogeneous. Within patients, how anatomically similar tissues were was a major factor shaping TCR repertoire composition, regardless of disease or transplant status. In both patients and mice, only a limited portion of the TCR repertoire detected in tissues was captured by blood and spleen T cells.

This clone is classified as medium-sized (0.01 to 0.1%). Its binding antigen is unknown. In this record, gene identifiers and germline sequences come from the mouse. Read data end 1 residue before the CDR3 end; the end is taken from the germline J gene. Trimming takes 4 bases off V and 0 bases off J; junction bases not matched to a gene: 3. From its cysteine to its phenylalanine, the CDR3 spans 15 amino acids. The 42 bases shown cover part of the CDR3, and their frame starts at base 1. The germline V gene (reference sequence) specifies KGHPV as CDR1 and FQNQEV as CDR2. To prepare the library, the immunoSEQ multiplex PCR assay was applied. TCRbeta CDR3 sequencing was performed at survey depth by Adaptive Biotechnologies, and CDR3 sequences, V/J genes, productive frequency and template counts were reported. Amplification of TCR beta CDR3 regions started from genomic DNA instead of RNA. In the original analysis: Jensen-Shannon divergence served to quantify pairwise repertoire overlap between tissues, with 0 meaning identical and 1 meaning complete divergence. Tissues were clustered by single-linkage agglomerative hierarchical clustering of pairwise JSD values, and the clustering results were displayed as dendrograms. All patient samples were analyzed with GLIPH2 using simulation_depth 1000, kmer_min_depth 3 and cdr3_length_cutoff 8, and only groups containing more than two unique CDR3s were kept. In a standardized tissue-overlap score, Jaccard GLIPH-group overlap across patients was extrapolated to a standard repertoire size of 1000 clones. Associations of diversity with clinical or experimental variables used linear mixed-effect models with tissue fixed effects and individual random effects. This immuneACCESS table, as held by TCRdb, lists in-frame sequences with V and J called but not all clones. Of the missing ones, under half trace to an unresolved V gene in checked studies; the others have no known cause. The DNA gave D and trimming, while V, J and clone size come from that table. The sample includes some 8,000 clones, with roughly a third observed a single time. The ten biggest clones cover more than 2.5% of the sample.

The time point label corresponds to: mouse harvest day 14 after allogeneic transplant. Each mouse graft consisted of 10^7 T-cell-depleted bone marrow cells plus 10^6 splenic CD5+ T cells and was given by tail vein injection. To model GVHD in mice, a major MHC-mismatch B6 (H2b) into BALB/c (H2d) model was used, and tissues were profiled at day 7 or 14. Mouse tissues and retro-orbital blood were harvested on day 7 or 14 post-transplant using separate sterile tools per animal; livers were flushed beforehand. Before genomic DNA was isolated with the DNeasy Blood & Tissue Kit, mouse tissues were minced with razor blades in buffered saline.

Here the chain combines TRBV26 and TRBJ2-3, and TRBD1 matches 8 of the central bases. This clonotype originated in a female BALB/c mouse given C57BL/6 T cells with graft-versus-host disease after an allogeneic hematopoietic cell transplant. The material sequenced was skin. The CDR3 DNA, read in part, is TGTGCCAGCAGTCGTGGGGACAGGAGTGCAGAAACGCTGTAT. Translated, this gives CASSRGDRSAETLY. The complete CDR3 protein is CASSRGDRSAETLYF.